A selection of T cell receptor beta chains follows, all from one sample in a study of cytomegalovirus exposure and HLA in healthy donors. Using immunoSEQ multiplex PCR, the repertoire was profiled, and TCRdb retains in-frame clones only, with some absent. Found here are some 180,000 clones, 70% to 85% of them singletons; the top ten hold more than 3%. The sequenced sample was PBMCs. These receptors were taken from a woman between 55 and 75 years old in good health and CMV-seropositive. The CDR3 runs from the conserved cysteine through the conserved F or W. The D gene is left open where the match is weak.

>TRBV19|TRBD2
CATSLLAGGQETQYF
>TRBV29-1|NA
CSVDLGPGELFF
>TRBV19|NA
CASNRGTEAFF
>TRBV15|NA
CATSRSRGGQPQHF
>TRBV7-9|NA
CASRLAVDEQFF
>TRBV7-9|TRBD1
CASSSNRDRGPYSNQPQHF
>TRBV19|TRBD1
CASSGPYRGLAKNIQYF
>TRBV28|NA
CASKAPSTNSAEQFF
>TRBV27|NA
CASSGQLAKNIQYF
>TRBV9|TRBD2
CASSGYSGSGETQYF
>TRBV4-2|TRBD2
CASSQVPGLAGGLASTDTQYF
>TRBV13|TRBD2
CASSLWPQSDPSGGTLKDTQYF
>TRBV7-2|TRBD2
CASSFSLAGGTDTQYF
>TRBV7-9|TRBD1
CASSGQGNSPLHF
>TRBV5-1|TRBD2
CASSTGLAGGPTDTQYF
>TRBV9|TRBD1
CASSPREAPSGTGPHTEAFF
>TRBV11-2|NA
CASSRRDFEQFF
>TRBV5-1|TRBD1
CASSLLTGGVQFF
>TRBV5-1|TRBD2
CASSLGLAGGHLSGANVLTF
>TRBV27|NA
CATSPGRWNYGYTF